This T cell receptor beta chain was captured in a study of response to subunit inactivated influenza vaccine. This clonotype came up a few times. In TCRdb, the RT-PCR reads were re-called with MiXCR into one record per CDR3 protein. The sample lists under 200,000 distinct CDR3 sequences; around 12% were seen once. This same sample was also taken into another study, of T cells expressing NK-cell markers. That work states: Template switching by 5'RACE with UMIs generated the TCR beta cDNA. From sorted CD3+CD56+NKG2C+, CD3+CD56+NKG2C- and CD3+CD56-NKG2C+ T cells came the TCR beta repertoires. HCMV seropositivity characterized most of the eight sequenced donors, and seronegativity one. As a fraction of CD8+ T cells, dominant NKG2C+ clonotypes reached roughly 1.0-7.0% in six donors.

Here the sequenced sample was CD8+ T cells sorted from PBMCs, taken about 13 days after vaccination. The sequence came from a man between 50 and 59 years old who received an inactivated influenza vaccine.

The CDR3 coding sequence is TGTGCCAGCAGCCAAGAAGCAATTACTAGCACAGATACGCAGTATTTT. It specifies CASSQEAITSTDTQYF. V and J are TRBV3-1 and TRBJ2-3; D remains ambiguous. CDR3 length: 16 amino acids. Trimming removed 0 bases at V and 0 bases at J, with 10 bases between. Germline V gives CDR1 LGHDT, CDR2 YNNKEL (reference sequence).